One and the same sample provided the 23 T cell receptor beta chains below, sequenced in a study of T cell responses to AZD1222 COVID-19 vaccine. TCRdb's copy holds only in-frame clones and misses some; the assay was immunoSEQ multiplex PCR. The sample records some 120,000 clones, roughly 89% being singletons. Sequenced here: peripheral blood, sampled on day 0 of AZD1222 vaccination. These receptors all stem from an adult in good health.

The rearrangement uses TRBV28 and TRBJ2-1; 11 bases map to TRBD2. The CDR3 contains 17 residues. With V trimmed by 0 bases and J by 7 bases, 8 bases remained unmatched. CDR1 and CDR2 (germline): MDHEN, SYDVKM. The CDR3 protein is CASSLWGLADTKNEQFF. For the CDR3, the DNA is TGTGCCAGCAGTTTATGGGGACTAGCGGATACTAAGAATGAGCAGTTCTTC.

This clone showed up just once. The chain joins TRBV29-1 to TRBJ2-2; 7 bases are a match to TRBD1. The CDR3 is made up of 14 amino acids. The V gene end was trimmed by 6 bases and the J gene end by 6 bases; junction bases not matched to a gene: 10. The germline V gene has CDR1 SQVTM and CDR2 ANQGSEA. This CDR3 is CSVNDRARSGELFF. The DNA for the CDR3 is TGCAGCGTAAATGACAGGGCTCGATCCGGGGAGCTGTTTTTT.

CDR3 sequence reads: CASSYTRMRTRGYNEQFF. In nucleotides, the CDR3 is TGTGCCAGCAGCTACACGAGGATGCGGACTAGGGGCTACAATGAGCAGTTCTTC. The V call is TRBV2, the J call TRBJ2-1; 7 bases are shared with TRBD2. This CDR3 has 18 residues. Germline CDR1 SNHLY, CDR2 FYNNEI. J lost 3 bases, V lost 6 bases, and 17 bases had no gene match.

The chain couples TRBV10-1 to TRBJ2-7, with TRBD2 identical over 7 bases. V gave up 4 bases and J gave up 0 bases; unmatched junction bases: 6. This CDR3 region has 15 residues. Germline CDR1 reads WNHNN; CDR2 reads SYGVQD (reference sequence). CDR3 sequence: CASSVGEGFSYEQYF. In nucleotides, the CDR3 is TGCGCCAGCAGTGTAGGGGAGGGTTTCTCCTACGAGCAGTACTTC.

This sequence joins TRBV2 and TRBJ2-4; D is possibly TRBD2 (6 bases). Trimming shortened V by 7 bases and J by 1 base, and 17 bases separated the two germline ends. Germline CDR1 is SNHLY and CDR2 is FYNNEI. CDR3 size: 16 residues. The CDR3 protein is CASNRELWVAKNIQYF. CDR3 DNA: TGTGCCAGCAACCGGGAGTTGTGGGTCGCCAAAAACATTCAGTACTTC.

The genes are TRBV5-4 and TRBJ1-2; weak D call: TRBD1 (6 bases). Looked up from germline, CDR1 is SGHNT and CDR2 is YYREEE (reference sequence). This CDR3 region has 15 residues. V gave up 4 bases and J gave up 4 bases, with 17 bases separating them. In DNA, the CDR3 is TGTGCCAGCAGCGGAATCAACCGGGACACCTATGGCTACACCTTC. This codes for CASSGINRDTYGYTF.

This clone occurred a few times. The V and J genes are TRBV18 and TRBJ2-2; unclear D gene. Trimming cost V 0 bases and J 5 bases, with 7 bases left between them. The CDR3 runs to 14 residues. CDR1 KGHSH and CDR2 LQKENI come from the germline V gene. CDR3 protein: CASSPPLGTGELFF. The CDR3 DNA reads TGTGCCAGCTCACCACCGTTAGGGACCGGGGAGCTGTTTTTT.

The chain joins TRBV24-1 to TRBJ2-5; 10 bases map to TRBD2. V trimming: 2 bases; J trimming: 5 bases; junction bases outside the gene matches: 10. The CDR3 is 17 amino acids. Germline V lookup: CDR1 KGHDR, CDR2 SFDVKD. In nucleotides, the CDR3 is TGTGCCACCAGTGATTCACTAGCGGGAACCGATTTTGAGACCCAGTACTTC. Amino acids: CATSDSLAGTDFETQYF.

The J gene is TRBJ1-2, the V gene TRBV7-9, with unresolved D. CDR1 is SEHNR, CDR2 FQNEAQ, per germline (reference sequence). V lost 1 base and J lost 8, with 8 bases in between. This CDR3 is 12 amino acids long. CDR3 in amino acids: CASSLVGGGYTF. In DNA, the CDR3 is TGTGCCAGCAGCTTAGTGGGAGGGGGCTACACCTTC.

The rearrangement joins TRBV18 to TRBJ2-7; TRBD2 aligns across 9 bases. CDR1 and CDR2 (germline): KGHSH, LQKENI. The CDR3 consists of 17 residues. Trimming removed 8 bases from V and 1 base from J; junction bases left unmatched: 15. The CDR3 sequence is CASTGGGASLTSYEQYF. The CDR3 DNA is TGTGCCAGCACCGGCGGGGGGGCTAGCTTAACTTCCTACGAGCAGTACTTC.

The chain carries TRBV27 and TRBJ2-7; 9 bases match TRBD2. This CDR3 has 15 amino acids. The V segment lost 3 bases and the J segment 5 bases; nucleotides outside the gene matches: 8. The germline CDR1 and CDR2 sequences are MNHEY and SMNVEV (reference sequence). The CDR3 loop is CASSFRGLASDEQYF. The CDR3 DNA follows: TGTGCCAGCAGTTTTCGGGGACTAGCATCCGACGAGCAGTACTTC.

This sequence joins TRBV24-1 and TRBJ2-1; the D is unclear. The CDR3 extends over 15 amino acids. V was trimmed by 1 base and J by 5 bases, leaving 11 bases between them. Germline V gene lookup returns CDR1 KGHDR and CDR2 SFDVKD. CDR3 sequence (DNA): TGTGCCACCAGTGATTTAAAGGGTCGGAACAATGAGCAGTTCTTC. Its protein is CATSDLKGRNNEQFF.

The chain couples TRBV27 to TRBJ2-3, with a possible D match to TRBD2 (5 bases). Trimming pared 6 bases from V and 8 bases from J, leaving 12 bases between. This CDR3 is built from 12 residues. The germline gives CDR1 MNHEY, CDR2 SMNVEV (reference sequence). The CDR3 spells CASSPTAVTQYF. CDR3 nucleotides: TGTGCCAGCAGCCCAACAGCGGTTACGCAGTATTTT.

This clone was counted between two and nine times. The chain recombines TRBV5-4 with TRBJ2-7; 12 bases map to TRBD2. J lost 5 bases, V lost 4 bases, and 13 bases had no gene match. Germline V gene lookup returns CDR1 SGHNT and CDR2 YYREEE (reference sequence). The CDR3 totals 17 residues. CDR3 DNA: TGTGCCAGCAGCCGAAGACTAGCGGGAGTGGGATTGGACGAGCAGTACTTC. Its protein product is CASSRRLAGVGLDEQYF.

The chain carries TRBV7-3 and TRBJ2-7, with D possibly TRBD1 on 6 matching bases. The CDR3 totals 13 residues. V gave up 5 bases and J gave up 8 bases, with 16 bases separating them. Per the germline V gene, CDR1 is SGHTA and CDR2 is FQGTGA. CDR3: CASSLRKGVQQYF. The CDR3 DNA is TGTGCCAGCAGCCTAAGAAAGGGGGTTCAGCAGTACTTC.

The chain uses TRBV27 and TRBJ2-7; TRBD1 aligns across 10 bases. Trimming at V came to 5 bases and at J to 5 bases, leaving 6 bases not matched to a gene. The CDR3 consists of 14 residues. The germline CDR1 and CDR2 sequences are MNHEY and SMNVEV (reference sequence). CDR3 bases: TGTGCCAGCAGTCCACGGACAGGGGGGCACGAGCAGTACTTC. This translates into CASSPRTGGHEQYF.

The rearrangement joins TRBV28 to TRBJ2-3; tentatively, D is TRBD1 (5 bases). Germline assignment: CDR1 MDHEN and CDR2 SYDVKM. Trimming stripped 1 base from V and 2 bases from J, with 13 bases between. This CDR3 region has 16 residues. The CDR3 protein is CASSLSLGAPTDTQYF. CDR3 DNA: TGTGCCAGCAGTTTATCGTTAGGGGCCCCCACAGATACGCAGTATTTT.

The chain joins TRBV27 to TRBJ1-1; D is unclear. Trimming shortened V by 2 bases and J by 1 base, and 11 bases separated the two germline ends. Germline CDR1 MNHEY, CDR2 SMNVEV (reference sequence). The CDR3 consists of 15 residues. CDR3 DNA sequence: TGTGCCAGCAGTTTAATCGGGATAAAGAACACTGAAGCTTTCTTT. Its protein is CASSLIGIKNTEAFF.

This chain joins TRBV11-1 and TRBJ1-1; D perhaps matches TRBD1 (5 bases). The germline V gene encodes CDR1 SGHAT and CDR2 FQDESV (reference sequence). This CDR3 has 14 residues. Trimming shortened V by 6 bases and J by 1 base, and 12 bases separated the two germline ends. CDR3 in amino acids: CASRTGTANTEAFF. The CDR3 bases are TGTGCCAGCAGAACCGGGACGGCGAACACTGAAGCTTTCTTT.

The genes are TRBV5-1 and TRBJ1-1; 9 bases map to TRBD1. The CDR3 sequence is 15 residues long. With V trimmed by 3 bases and J by 1 base, 4 bases remained unmatched. Germline V lookup: CDR1 SGHRS, CDR2 YFSETQ. CDR3 residues: CASSSGQGANTEAFF. The CDR3 DNA sequence: TGCGCCAGCAGCTCGGGACAGGGAGCGAACACTGAAGCTTTCTTT.

In its sample, this clone was seen a few times. The V and J genes are TRBV5-6 and TRBJ2-3, with D tentatively TRBD2 (5 bases). CDR1 is SGHDT and CDR2 is YYEEEE in the germline V gene. The CDR3 sequence is 13 residues long. V dropped 10 bases and J dropped 1 base, with 13 bases sitting between them. CDR3 nucleotide sequence: TGTGCCGACCAGAGGGTTCGCACAGATACGCAGTATTTT. Its translation is CADQRVRTDTQYF.

The chain combines TRBV11-2 with TRBJ2-5; no clear D. Trimming pared 2 bases from V and 2 bases from J, leaving 9 bases between. The CDR3 is 14 amino acids. The V gene's germline CDR1 is SGHAT and CDR2 FQNNGV. The CDR3 DNA reads TGTGCCAGCAGCTTATCGCCACGGCAAGAGACCCAGTACTTC. It specifies CASSLSPRQETQYF.

The chain has TRBV18 and TRBJ1-2; TRBD1 agrees at 8 bases. CDR1 is KGHSH, CDR2 LQKENI, per germline. This CDR3 has 15 amino acids. Unmatched junction bases numbered 4, after V lost 2 bases and J lost 2 bases. CDR3 protein: CASSPWTGRNYGYTF. CDR3 in DNA: TGTGCCAGCTCACCATGGACAGGGAGGAACTATGGCTACACCTTC.